This T cell receptor beta chain comes out of a study of blood T cell repertoires in COVID-19. The overall study: The study drew acute and convalescent COVID-19 samples from the United States, Italy and Spain. From T cells, B-cell-depleted T cells, or PBMCs came the material, which was cDNA or gDNA.

Seattle patient enrollment occurred during active infection, with longitudinal follow-up thereafter. This CDR3 has 14 amino acids. The germline V gene has CDR1 SGHNT and CDR2 YYREEE (reference sequence). V shed 6 bases and J shed 6 bases, with 18 bases lying between them. How the authors handled the data: Scientists estimated how many nucleated cells there were by amplifying reference gene primers. Using immunoSEQ multiplex PCR, the repertoire was profiled, and TCRdb retains in-frame clones only, with some absent. That table furnishes V, J and clone size, whereas the DNA furnished D and trimming. The profile covers roughly 440,000 clones, with 70% to 90% appearing a single time and roughly 13% taken by the ten largest.

The rearrangement joins TRBV5-4 to TRBJ1-2, with a tentative D call TRBD1 (5 bases). The sample was peripheral blood. This TCR derives from a woman aged 45-65 years with COVID-19, enrolled during active disease. CDR3 nucleotides: TGTGCCAGCAACCCGGAGGGGTTAGAGAATGGCTACACCTTC. Amino acid sequence: CASNPEGLENGYTF.